Listed below are T cell receptor beta chains from one sample, sequenced in a study of beta chain features in type 1 diabetes. Clones were read by immunoSEQ multiplex PCR, and TCRdb kept only the in-frame ones, dropping some. The repertoire includes 50,000 or so clones, roughly 39% of them detected once, and roughly 1.5% sits in the top ten. Sequenced material: Tregs from blood. These receptor sequences come from a man aged 30-40 years with type 1 diabetes. Both conserved end residues are trimmed from each CDR3.

j_call: TRBJ2-7; cdr3_length: 13; v_call: TRBV4-2; cdr3_aa: ASSQEPQDSYEQY
j_call: TRBJ2-1; cdr3_length: 12; v_call: TRBV2; cdr3_aa: ASNDNGRANEQF
j_call: TRBJ1-1; cdr3_length: 13; v_call: TRBV28; cdr3_aa: ASSSRQGLNTEAF
j_call: TRBJ1-1; cdr3_length: 12; v_call: TRBV2; cdr3_aa: ASRPRTGRTEAF
j_call: TRBJ1-4; cdr3_length: 16; v_call: TRBV7-6; cdr3_aa: ASSRRQGPAATVDELF
j_call: TRBJ2-5; cdr3_length: 14; v_call: TRBV2; cdr3_aa: ASSVKDRGYQETQY
j_call: TRBJ1-3; cdr3_length: 13; v_call: TRBV4-1; cdr3_aa: ASSQDRGPGNTIY
j_call: TRBJ1-2; cdr3_length: 14; v_call: TRBV5-6; cdr3_aa: ASRPDRATLLYGYT
j_call: TRBJ2-7; cdr3_length: 12; v_call: TRBV7-6; cdr3_aa: ASSSSNTAYEQY
j_call: TRBJ2-6; cdr3_length: 15; v_call: TRBV5-6; cdr3_aa: ASSLWTGPSGANVLT
j_call: TRBJ2-5; cdr3_length: 11; v_call: TRBV15; cdr3_aa: ATSSRGKETQY
j_call: TRBJ1-1; cdr3_length: 6; v_call: TRBV29-1; cdr3_aa: SVEEAF
j_call: TRBJ2-1; cdr3_length: 12; v_call: TRBV2; cdr3_aa: AGVGTGGETEQF
j_call: TRBJ2-5; cdr3_length: 12; v_call: TRBV5-5; cdr3_aa: ASSLRTGEETQY
j_call: TRBJ2-1; cdr3_length: 15; v_call: TRBV7-9; cdr3_aa: ASSLSLTSVEYNEQF
j_call: TRBJ2-7; cdr3_length: 11; v_call: TRBV5-1; cdr3_aa: ASSLGTSDEQY
j_call: TRBJ2-3; cdr3_length: 13; v_call: TRBV5-1; cdr3_aa: ASSLGLAVQDTQY
j_call: TRBJ2-5; cdr3_length: 11; v_call: TRBV5-1; cdr3_aa: ASSFGGQETQY
j_call: TRBJ2-5; cdr3_length: 13; v_call: TRBV25-1; cdr3_aa: ASSGLAGGKETQY
j_call: TRBJ1-2; cdr3_length: 11; v_call: TRBV28; cdr3_aa: ASSLGRGDGYT
j_call: TRBJ2-7; cdr3_length: 11; v_call: TRBV2; cdr3_aa: ASKGLSSYEQY
j_call: TRBJ2-6; cdr3_length: 15; v_call: TRBV5-1; cdr3_aa: ASSVSLSGSGANVLT
j_call: TRBJ2-5; cdr3_length: 10; v_call: TRBV7-9; cdr3_aa: ASSPRLVDQY
j_call: TRBJ1-5; cdr3_length: 13; v_call: TRBV6-6; cdr3_aa: ASSSRGAGDQPQH
j_call: TRBJ1-2; cdr3_length: 14; v_call: TRBV7-2; cdr3_aa: ASSLGLSSFDYGYT
j_call: TRBJ2-6; cdr3_length: 13; v_call: TRBV7-3; cdr3_aa: ASSLTGSGANVLT
j_call: TRBJ2-7; cdr3_length: 10; v_call: TRBV18; cdr3_aa: ASSPQGDEQY
j_call: TRBJ1-5; cdr3_length: 14; v_call: TRBV28; cdr3_aa: ASSSIDRGNNQPQH
j_call: TRBJ2-1; cdr3_length: 14; v_call: TRBV7-7; cdr3_aa: ASSPRLAARYNEQF
j_call: TRBJ2-7; cdr3_length: 11; v_call: TRBV6-5; cdr3_aa: ASSYWGHYEQY
j_call: TRBJ2-1; cdr3_length: 11; v_call: TRBV15; cdr3_aa: ATSRAELLRLF
j_call: TRBJ2-3; cdr3_length: 10; v_call: TRBV2; cdr3_aa: ASRDSTDTQY